The T cell receptor beta chain described here comes from a study of early T cells in non-severe SARS-CoV-2 infection. Study-wide context: Sequenced material consisted of bulk RNA (from unsorted whole blood), and chains were unpaired. Study-wide results and caveats: Sequences matched to VDJdb favored anti-spike CD8 responses, while private and CD4 specificities were missed.

Concerning this clonotype: The antigen is undetermined.

Unique molecular identifiers were attached to individual cDNA molecules. TCRdb called the 5' RACE reads again in MiXCR, with one record for every CDR3 protein. The table has 25,000 to 35,000 distinct CDR3 sequences, 6% to 7.5% seen once. Here the sequenced sample was whole blood, taken at baseline. This clonotype was obtained from an adult who was a healthcare worker with PCR-confirmed SARS-CoV-2 infection or an uninfected control (not recorded which).

The DNA of the CDR3 is TGTGCCACCAGTGCCCTAACAGGGGGAAAAACAGATACGCAGTATTTT. It is translated as CATSALTGGKTDTQYF. The chain recombines TRBV24-1 with TRBJ2-3; 8 bases are shared with TRBD1. With 5 bases clipped from V and 3 bases from J, the junction kept 9 bases outside the gene matches. Germline CDR1 reads KGHDR; CDR2 reads SFDVKD. This CDR3 comprises 16 residues.